This TCR beta chain was recorded in a study of shared clonotypes between healthy human individuals. The CDR3 sequence is 14 residues long. J lost 5 bases, V lost 6 bases, and 7 bases had no gene match. In germline, CDR1 is MDHEN, CDR2 SYDVKM. To note about this clone: In the same sample, other DNA sequences code for this CDR3.

Data came from immunoSEQ multiplex PCR; TCRdb stores just in-frame clones and leaves some out. The data show 2 million to 2.5 million clones, just over 90% seen once. Participating donors were healthy, HIV-negative adults free of recent acute infections or vaccinations. This chain connects TRBV28 to TRBJ1-2, with TRBD1 matching over 9 bases. The source of this sequence is a man between 18 and 35 years old in good health. Some clones in this sample may be carry-over from other donors' samples. The sequenced sample consisted of naive CD4+ T cells from PBMCs. Subset: CD45RA+ positively selected. In DNA form, the CDR3 reads TGTGCCAGCAGCTTACCGGGACAGGGTTATGGCTACACCTTC. This sequence encodes CASSLPGQGYGYTF.